This TCR beta chain was sequenced in a study of response to subunit inactivated influenza vaccine (dated by TCRdb to between 2017 and 2018). For the study in its entirety: Deep quantitative T cell receptor repertoire profiling was used in the study to track responses to a trivalent subunit inactivated influenza vaccine. The investigation overall reported the following: It was suggested by the authors that each seasonal influenza vaccination may recruit only a limited number of new T cells.

Receptor libraries were prepared by RT-PCR. The instrument given in TCRdb is Illumina HiSeq 2500. TCRdb reprocessing: public reads trimmed at Q25 with fastp, clones called with MiXCR, in-frame beta chains kept. Every CDR3 protein is listed once, alongside the most common genes and DNA of its rows. Across this sample there are around 580,000 distinct CDR3 sequences, with 14% seen only once. 11% of the sample is held by the ten biggest clonotypes. Of note for this clonotype: Its antigen is currently not known. Base qualities are not recorded, but no much larger clone differs from it by a single base.

Measured from the cysteine to the phenylalanine, the CDR3 is 15 residues long. Of all the DNA, just the CDR3 is kept, 45 bases in frame from base 1. The CDR1 and CDR2 encoded by the germline V gene are SGHRS and YFSETQ. V and J lose 5 bases and 0 bases, and a span of 12 bases separates them. Sequencing used PBMCs from blood, obtained about 12 days after vaccination. This TCR was sampled from a man aged 50-59 years who received an inactivated influenza vaccine. Donor details come from another sample of the same person, matched by shared clones. The rearrangement combines TRBV5-1 with TRBJ1-5; the D gene assignment is ambiguous. The base sequence is TGCGCCAGCAGGCTAACAGAAAATAGCAATCAGCCCCAGCATTTT. It encodes CASRLTENSNQPQHF.